The rows below give T cell receptor beta chains drawn from one sample of a study of blood T cells in healthy people across ages. MiXCR, run by TCRdb on the 5' RACE reads, gives a single entry per CDR3 protein. The sample has about 1.8 million distinct CDR3 sequences; around half are singletons. The sample consisted of blood. The receptors come from a woman aged 40 to 50 in good health. CDR3s include the opening cysteine and the closing phenylalanine or tryptophan. The D gene is left open where the match is weak. Size is stated for part of the rows, as once, few or many counts, or as a class when the clone is expanded.

d_call: TRBD1
clone_size: -
v_call: TRBV12-3/TRBV12-4
j_call: TRBJ1-2
cdr3_aa: CASSSGTGGVYGYTF
cdr3_nt: TGTGCCAGCAGTTCCGGGACAGGGGGCGTCTATGGCTACACCTTC

d_call: -
clone_size: few
v_call: TRBV7-9
j_call: TRBJ2-7
cdr3_aa: CASSPDSYYEQYF
cdr3_nt: TGTGCCAGCAGCCCCGACTCATACTACGAGCAGTACTTC

d_call: TRBD1
clone_size: -
v_call: TRBV6-6
j_call: TRBJ2-7
cdr3_aa: CASSPRDSRYEQYF
cdr3_nt: TGTGCCAGCAGTCCGAGGGACAGCCGCTACGAGCAGTACTTC

d_call: -
clone_size: -
v_call: TRBV4-3
j_call: TRBJ2-7
cdr3_aa: CASSQELMALEQYF
cdr3_nt: TGCGCCAGCAGCCAAGAACTAATGGCGCTCGAGCAGTACTTC

d_call: -
clone_size: -
v_call: TRBV20-1
j_call: TRBJ2-3
cdr3_aa: CSAEGFLGDTQYF
cdr3_nt: TGCAGTGCCGAGGGTTTTCTGGGAGATACGCAGTATTTT

d_call: TRBD2
clone_size: -
v_call: TRBV4-2
j_call: TRBJ2-1
cdr3_aa: CASSRDSDSGDNEQFF
cdr3_nt: TGTGCCAGCAGTCGCGACTCTGATAGCGGGGACAATGAGCAGTTCTTC

d_call: TRBD1
clone_size: few
v_call: TRBV6-6
j_call: TRBJ2-7
cdr3_aa: CASSSGQGNSYEQYF
cdr3_nt: TGTGCCAGCAGTTCAGGACAGGGTAACTCCTACGAGCAGTACTTC

d_call: TRBD1
clone_size: -
v_call: TRBV12-3/TRBV12-4
j_call: TRBJ2-7
cdr3_aa: CASIPGQGGSYEQYF
cdr3_nt: TGTGCCAGCATACCGGGACAGGGGGGATCCTACGAGCAGTACTTC

d_call: -
clone_size: -
v_call: TRBV10-3
j_call: TRBJ1-1
cdr3_aa: CAISEPLTVNTEAFF
cdr3_nt: TGTGCCATCAGTGAGCCGTTAACAGTGAACACTGAAGCTTTCTTT

d_call: -
clone_size: -
v_call: TRBV2
j_call: TRBJ2-3
cdr3_aa: CASSAGSSTDTQYF
cdr3_nt: TGTGCCAGCAGTGCGGGTAGCAGCACAGATACGCAGTATTTT

d_call: -
clone_size: -
v_call: TRBV2
j_call: TRBJ2-1
cdr3_aa: CASRADSSAYNEQFF
cdr3_nt: TGTGCCAGCAGGGCGGACAGTTCAGCCTACAATGAGCAGTTCTTC

d_call: -
clone_size: few
v_call: TRBV7-2
j_call: TRBJ1-6
cdr3_aa: CASSLALLYSPLHF
cdr3_nt: TGTGCCAGCAGCCTTGCGCTTTTATATTCACCCCTCCACTTT

d_call: -
clone_size: few
v_call: TRBV7-2
j_call: TRBJ2-1
cdr3_aa: CASSLVATGAKEQFF
cdr3_nt: TGTGCCAGCAGCTTAGTGGCGACAGGCGCTAAAGAGCAGTTCTTC

d_call: -
clone_size: -
v_call: TRBV27
j_call: TRBJ2-4
cdr3_aa: CASSPTTWAKGIQYF
cdr3_nt: TGTGCCAGCAGTCCCACCACCTGGGCGAAGGGCATTCAGTACTTC

d_call: -
clone_size: few
v_call: TRBV4-1
j_call: TRBJ1-5
cdr3_aa: CASSRSGPNQPQHF
cdr3_nt: TGCGCCAGCAGCCGCTCGGGACCCAATCAGCCCCAGCATTTT

d_call: -
clone_size: few
v_call: TRBV6-2/TRBV6-3
j_call: TRBJ2-7
cdr3_aa: CASSYSKGPYEQYF
cdr3_nt: TGTGCCAGCAGTTACTCGAAGGGGCCCTACGAGCAGTACTTC

d_call: -
clone_size: -
v_call: TRBV9
j_call: TRBJ2-3
cdr3_aa: CASSVGDLRADTQYF
cdr3_nt: TGTGCCAGCAGCGTAGGGGACCTTAGGGCAGATACGCAGTATTTT

d_call: -
clone_size: once
v_call: TRBV6-4
j_call: TRBJ1-2
cdr3_aa: CASSDLGLLSFNYGYTF
cdr3_nt: TGTGCCAGCAGTGACTTGGGTCTTTTGTCGTTCAACTATGGCTACACCTTC

d_call: TRBD1
clone_size: -
v_call: TRBV6-2/TRBV6-3
j_call: TRBJ1-5
cdr3_aa: CASRQGQGPWPQHF
cdr3_nt: TGTGCCAGCAGGCAAGGACAGGGACCATGGCCCCAGCATTTT

d_call: -
clone_size: -
v_call: TRBV9
j_call: TRBJ1-1
cdr3_aa: CASSVDPGRNTEAFF
cdr3_nt: TGTGCCAGCAGCGTAGATCCAGGCCGAAACACTGAAGCTTTCTTT

d_call: -
clone_size: -
v_call: TRBV7-7
j_call: TRBJ2-5
cdr3_aa: CASSLATGTQETQYF
cdr3_nt: TGTGCTAGCAGCTTAGCGACCGGAACTCAAGAGACCCAGTACTTC

d_call: -
clone_size: -
v_call: TRBV15
j_call: TRBJ2-3
cdr3_aa: CATSPSPATDTQYF
cdr3_nt: TGTGCCACCAGCCCCAGCCCAGCGACAGATACGCAGTATTTT

d_call: -
clone_size: -
v_call: TRBV7-3
j_call: TRBJ2-5
cdr3_aa: CASSLTATSRETQYF
cdr3_nt: TGTGCCAGCAGCTTAACGGCCACTAGCAGGGAGACCCAGTACTTC

d_call: TRBD2
clone_size: -
v_call: TRBV7-2
j_call: TRBJ2-5
cdr3_aa: CASSLGRLARAYF
cdr3_nt: TGTGCCAGCAGCTTAGGCAGACTAGCGAGGGCGTACTTC

d_call: -
clone_size: -
v_call: TRBV27
j_call: TRBJ2-7
cdr3_aa: CASSWAGGAYEQYF
cdr3_nt: TGTGCCAGCTCCTGGGCAGGGGGGGCCTACGAGCAGTACTTC

d_call: TRBD2
clone_size: few
v_call: TRBV5-1
j_call: TRBJ2-3
cdr3_aa: CASSHTLARGRTDTQYF
cdr3_nt: TGCGCCAGCAGCCACACTCTAGCGCGGGGGAGAACGGATACGCAGTATTTT

d_call: TRBD1
clone_size: -
v_call: TRBV7-9
j_call: TRBJ2-5
cdr3_aa: CASSMRTGQETQYF
cdr3_nt: TGTGCCAGCAGCATGAGGACAGGGCAAGAGACCCAGTACTTC

d_call: -
clone_size: -
v_call: TRBV7-8
j_call: TRBJ2-5
cdr3_aa: CASSKGGQLETQYF
cdr3_nt: TGTGCCAGCAGCAAGGGGGGGCAGCTCGAGACCCAGTACTTC

d_call: TRBD1
clone_size: few
v_call: TRBV20-1
j_call: TRBJ2-4
cdr3_aa: CSARTGSGNIQYF
cdr3_nt: TGCAGTGCTAGGACAGGGTCAGGAAACATTCAGTACTTC

d_call: -
clone_size: -
v_call: TRBV7-9
j_call: TRBJ1-2
cdr3_aa: CASSLRPAANYGYTF
cdr3_nt: TGTGCCAGCAGCTTAAGACCAGCTGCTAACTATGGCTACACCTTC

d_call: TRBD1
clone_size: -
v_call: TRBV11-1
j_call: TRBJ1-1
cdr3_aa: CASSYRDSLKEAFF
cdr3_nt: TGTGCCAGCAGCTATCGGGACAGCCTTAAGGAAGCTTTCTTT

d_call: -
clone_size: -
v_call: TRBV5-1
j_call: TRBJ2-5
cdr3_aa: CASSLGPGSGGETQYF
cdr3_nt: TGCGCCAGCAGCTTGGGCCCCGGTTCTGGCGGAGAGACCCAGTACTTC

d_call: -
clone_size: -
v_call: TRBV5-1
j_call: TRBJ1-2
cdr3_aa: CASSSRDGRYGYTF
cdr3_nt: TGCGCCAGCAGCTCCCGGGACGGGAGGTATGGCTACACCTTC

d_call: -
clone_size: few
v_call: TRBV20-1
j_call: TRBJ2-7
cdr3_aa: CSARVPISYEQYF
cdr3_nt: TGCAGTGCTAGAGTGCCAATATCCTACGAGCAGTACTTC

d_call: -
clone_size: once
v_call: TRBV6-6
j_call: TRBJ2-1
cdr3_aa: CASSYAGYERNEQFF
cdr3_nt: TGTGCCAGCAGTTACGCGGGATACGAACGAAATGAGCAGTTCTTC

d_call: -
clone_size: few
v_call: TRBV10-3
j_call: TRBJ2-4
cdr3_aa: CAISPERSEAKNIQYF
cdr3_nt: TGTGCCATCAGTCCAGAACGATCTGAAGCCAAAAACATTCAGTACTTC

d_call: -
clone_size: few
v_call: TRBV20-1
j_call: TRBJ2-7
cdr3_aa: CSARSRGSWPYEQYF
cdr3_nt: TGCAGTGCTAGAAGTCGGGGCAGTTGGCCCTACGAGCAGTACTTC

d_call: -
clone_size: -
v_call: TRBV28
j_call: TRBJ2-7
cdr3_aa: CASRGGGSYGQYF
cdr3_nt: TGTGCCAGCAGAGGGGGAGGCTCCTACGGGCAGTACTTC

d_call: -
clone_size: -
v_call: TRBV18
j_call: TRBJ2-3
cdr3_aa: CASSSRLGDPTDTQYF
cdr3_nt: TGTGCCAGCTCGTCTCGGCTGGGGGACCCCACAGATACGCAGTATTTT

d_call: -
clone_size: -
v_call: TRBV9
j_call: TRBJ1-2
cdr3_aa: CASSVVAGHGYTF
cdr3_nt: TGTGCCAGCAGCGTAGTGGCAGGGCATGGCTACACCTTC

d_call: -
clone_size: few
v_call: TRBV5-1
j_call: TRBJ2-1
cdr3_aa: CASSPMDSNEQFF
cdr3_nt: TGCGCCAGCAGCCCCATGGACTCCAATGAGCAGTTCTTC

d_call: -
clone_size: few
v_call: TRBV3-1
j_call: TRBJ2-1
cdr3_aa: CASSRYYNEQFF
cdr3_nt: TGTGCCAGCAGCCGATACTACAATGAGCAGTTCTTC

d_call: -
clone_size: few
v_call: TRBV15
j_call: TRBJ1-6
cdr3_aa: CATSRDRNNSPLHF
cdr3_nt: TGTGCCACCAGCAGAGATAGAAATAATTCACCCCTCCACTTT

d_call: TRBD2
clone_size: few
v_call: TRBV12-3/TRBV12-4
j_call: TRBJ2-1
cdr3_aa: CASSVGGGANEQFF
cdr3_nt: TGTGCCAGCAGTGTGGGCGGGGGGGCAAATGAGCAGTTCTTC

d_call: -
clone_size: few
v_call: TRBV7-2
j_call: TRBJ2-3
cdr3_aa: CASSLAEGRDTQYF
cdr3_nt: TGCGCCAGCAGCTTGGCCGAAGGGAGAGATACGCAGTATTTT

d_call: -
clone_size: -
v_call: TRBV12-3/TRBV12-4
j_call: TRBJ2-5
cdr3_aa: CASSRQLSETQYF
cdr3_nt: TGTGCCAGCAGCCGACAGCTTAGTGAGACCCAGTACTTC

d_call: TRBD1
clone_size: -
v_call: TRBV11-2
j_call: TRBJ2-6
cdr3_aa: CASSSVTGVRSGANVLTF
cdr3_nt: TGTGCCAGCAGCTCCGTGACAGGGGTCCGCTCTGGGGCCAACGTCCTGACTTTC

d_call: -
clone_size: -
v_call: TRBV12-3/TRBV12-4
j_call: TRBJ1-2
cdr3_aa: CASSPQEGYGYTF
cdr3_nt: TGTGCCAGCAGCCCTCAAGAGGGCTATGGCTACACCTTC

d_call: -
clone_size: -
v_call: TRBV5-6
j_call: TRBJ1-6
cdr3_aa: CASSRLPGASPLHF
cdr3_nt: TGTGCCAGCAGCCGCCTACCAGGGGCTTCACCCCTCCACTTT

d_call: -
clone_size: -
v_call: TRBV6-1
j_call: TRBJ1-5
cdr3_aa: CASSAKSNQPQHF
cdr3_nt: TGTGCCAGCAGTGCGAAGAGCAATCAGCCCCAGCATTTT

d_call: TRBD2
clone_size: -
v_call: TRBV5-4
j_call: TRBJ2-5
cdr3_aa: CASSFEGRAGKETQYF
cdr3_nt: TGTGCCAGCAGCTTTGAGGGACGAGCGGGAAAAGAGACCCAGTACTTC

d_call: TRBD1
clone_size: -
v_call: TRBV5-6
j_call: TRBJ2-1
cdr3_aa: CASSLRQGVTLSEQFF
cdr3_nt: TGTGCCAGCAGCTTACGACAGGGGGTGACCCTTAGTGAGCAGTTCTTC

d_call: TRBD1
clone_size: -
v_call: TRBV7-2
j_call: TRBJ2-1
cdr3_aa: CASSQTDRANEQFF
cdr3_nt: TGTGCCAGCAGTCAAACAGACAGGGCTAATGAGCAGTTCTTC

d_call: TRBD2
clone_size: few
v_call: TRBV28
j_call: TRBJ2-3
cdr3_aa: CASTSLGGFNTQYF
cdr3_nt: TGTGCCAGCACGTCCCTCGGGGGGTTCAATACGCAGTATTTT

d_call: TRBD2
clone_size: -
v_call: TRBV28
j_call: TRBJ2-7
cdr3_aa: CVSSSSSGGAYEQYF
cdr3_nt: TGTGTCAGCAGTTCATCTAGCGGGGGGGCGTACGAGCAGTACTTC

d_call: -
clone_size: once
v_call: TRBV6-6
j_call: TRBJ1-1
cdr3_aa: CASSYAKNTEAFF
cdr3_nt: TGTGCCAGCAGTTACGCGAAGAACACTGAAGCTTTCTTT